The present TCR beta chain was sequenced within a study of cytomegalovirus exposure and HLA in healthy donors. PCR amplification relied on 60 Vbeta primers (plus 13 Jbeta primers). Using immunoSEQ multiplex PCR, the repertoire was profiled, and TCRdb retains in-frame clones only, with some absent. The sample lists 120,000 or so clones; about 63% were seen once. Study-wide results and caveats: Most of the TCR beta V segments (in an earlier analysis) were productive either about 87% or about 30% of the time. What was likely a sequencing artifact was a cluster of highly shared sequence variants.

The CDR3 sequence is 16 residues long. V was pared by 5 bases and J by 3 bases, with 7 bases of the junction left unmatched. Germline lookup yields CDR1 MNHEY and CDR2 SMNVEV (reference sequence). Details on this clone: Its antigen is not known.

The chain is built from TRBV27 and TRBJ2-2; TRBD1 matches 9 bases. The sequencing sample was made of PBMCs. This receptor was identified in a man aged 25 to 40 in good health and CMV-seropositive. The CDR3 DNA sequence: TGTGCCAGCAGTCCCCGACAGGGGGTATACACCGGGGAGCTGTTTTTT. Amino acids: CASSPRQGVYTGELFF.